This T cell receptor (beta chain) was sequenced for a study of regulatory and conventional T cells in RAG deficiency. Notes on the study in general: Omenn syndrome and CID/AS patients had roughly 92-fold fewer unique Treg TCR beta sequences, versus around 10-fold elsewhere. Omenn patients showed >85% Treg-Tconv overlap and shorter CDR3 lengths.

Conventional CD4+ T cells were sorted from blood as CD25-low CD127-high cells. Produced via immunoSEQ multiplex PCR; TCRdb's table is partial and in-frame only. The sample lists tens of thousands of clones, more than 85% occurring once. A few counts support this clone. What it recognizes is unknown. The germline gene is not matched at one end of the junction; a read error may be the cause. CDR1 is SSHAT, CDR2 FNYEAQ, per germline (reference sequence). The CDR3 is made up of 16 amino acids. A further study also used this sample, focusing on regulatory T cells. Turning to that study: The PCR used 52 TRBV and 13 TRBJ primers. Regulatory T cells showed the strongest V-J pair restriction and V/J gene skewing among patient repertoires.

What was sequenced was CD4+ T cells sorted from blood. The rearrangement links TRBV7-7 to TRBJ2-2; TRBD1 or TRBD2 may be the D gene (6 bases each). The clonotype comes from a human donor in good health. The CDR3 protein is CASSLLGGAGTGELFF. The DNA of the CDR3 is TGTGCTAGCAGCTTATTGGGGGGCGCGGGAACCGGGGAGCTGTTTTTT.